A selection of T cell receptor beta chains follows, all from one sample in a study of T cells in Graves' hyperthyroidism and ophthalmopathy. In TCRdb, the multiplex PCR reads were re-called with MiXCR into one record per CDR3 protein. The data hold over 500,000 distinct CDR3 sequences, with 13% to 15% observed a single time. Specimen: blood. These TCRs come from a middle-aged woman with Graves' hyperthyroidism. CDR3s include the opening cysteine and the closing phenylalanine or tryptophan. The D gene is left open where the match is weak. Size tells how often a clone was seen (once, few, many) or the class of an expanded clone, and some rows leave it out.

.,.,TRBV7-2,TRBJ1-5,CASSLEPPLPNQPQHF,TGTGCCAGCAGCTTAGAGCCCCCCCTCCCAAATCAGCCCCAGCATTTT
few,.,TRBV7-2,TRBJ1-1,CASSLVWRTPGTEAFF,TGTGCCAGCAGCTTAGTTTGGCGGACCCCCGGCACTGAAGCTTTCTTT
many,TRBD2,TRBV27,TRBJ2-7,CASSLTGLALSEQYF,TGTGCCAGCAGTTTGACGGGACTAGCGCTATCCGAGCAGTACTTC
many,.,TRBV28,TRBJ2-7,CASSVHSRTYEQYF,TGTGCCAGCAGTGTACATAGCCGAACCTACGAGCAGTACTTC
.,.,TRBV4-1,TRBJ1-5,CASSQDPNIYSNQPQHF,TGCGCCAGCAGCCAAGATCCCAACATCTATAGCAATCAGCCCCAGCATTTT
.,.,TRBV2,TRBJ1-1,CASSEVGTMNTEAFF,TGTGCCAGCAGTGAGGTGGGCACCATGAACACTGAAGCTTTCTTT
.,TRBD2,TRBV11-3,TRBJ2-7,CASSLSGSHEQYF,TGTGCCAGCAGCTTAAGCGGGAGCCACGAGCAGTACTTC
many,.,TRBV7-2,TRBJ2-5,CASSLGVGGGWETQYF,TGTGCCAGCAGCTTAGGTGTAGGAGGGGGCTGGGAGACCCAGTACTTC
few,TRBD1,TRBV20-1,TRBJ1-5,CSADRVGSQPQHF,TGCAGTGCTGACAGGGTCGGTAGTCAGCCCCAGCATTTT
many,.,TRBV2,TRBJ1-5,CASSEIGQIRNSNQPQHF,TGTGCCAGCAGTGAAATAGGACAGATAAGAAATAGCAATCAGCCCCAGCATTTT
many,TRBD1,TRBV28,TRBJ2-7,CASSSTWTGTYEQYF,TGTGCCAGCAGTTCGACCTGGACAGGGACCTACGAGCAGTACTTC
.,.,TRBV19,TRBJ2-3,CASNTALRTDTQYF,TGTGCCAGTAACACGGCACTACGCACAGATACGCAGTATTTT
.,.,TRBV25-1,TRBJ2-4,CASSQGGSQVGENIQYF,TGTGCCAGCAGTCAGGGGGGTAGTCAGGTTGGGGAAAACATTCAGTACTTC
many,.,TRBV18,TRBJ2-7,CASSAPGPTTYEQYF,TGTGCCAGCTCAGCTCCCGGGCCGACTACCTACGAGCAGTACTTC
many,.,TRBV27,TRBJ1-1,CASSTTGRTEAFF,TGTGCCAGCAGTACAACAGGGAGGACTGAAGCTTTCTTT
few,.,TRBV2,TRBJ2-2,CASSVIGALSGELFF,TGTGCCAGCAGTGTAATCGGGGCCCTGTCCGGGGAGCTGTTTTTT
.,.,TRBV15,TRBJ2-1,CATSRDQGWGQFF,TGTGCCACCAGCAGAGACCAGGGATGGGGGCAGTTCTTC
once,TRBD2,TRBV2,TRBJ2-5,CASSEGTSGTSTETQYF,TGTGCCAGCAGCGAGGGGACTAGCGGGACATCGACGGAGACCCAGTACTTC
many,TRBD2,TRBV28,TRBJ2-1,CASSFLADTYNEQFF,TGTGCCAGCAGTTTCCTAGCGGATACCTACAATGAGCAGTTCTTC
many,TRBD2,TRBV12-3/TRBV12-4,TRBJ2-1,CASSFSTSGRGSEQFF,TGTGCCAGCAGTTTTTCTACTAGCGGGAGGGGGAGTGAGCAGTTCTTC
few,.,TRBV28,TRBJ2-7,CASSRLDHEQYF,TGTGCCAGCAGCCGACTAGACCACGAGCAGTACTTC
few,.,TRBV12-3/TRBV12-4,TRBJ2-1,CASSVGEQFF,TGTGCCAGCAGTGTCGGGGAGCAGTTCTTC
many,.,TRBV7-6,TRBJ2-7,CASSVFAGYEQYF,TGTGCCAGCAGCGTTTTTGCGGGCTACGAGCAGTACTTC
few,.,TRBV6-4,TRBJ1-5,CASSYTGSGQPRHF,TGTGCCAGCAGTTATACAGGGTCGGGTCAGCCCCGGCATTTT
many,TRBD2,TRBV28,TRBJ2-4,CASSSPSGLAETKNIQYF,TGTGCCAGCAGTTCCCCGTCGGGACTAGCGGAGACGAAAAACATTCAGTACTTC
many,.,TRBV27,TRBJ2-7,CASSLTKTGWYEQYF,TGTGCCAGCAGTTTAACTAAAACAGGGTGGTACGAGCAGTACTTC
many,.,TRBV2,TRBJ2-7,CASTIGSGTDSYEQYF,TGTGCCAGCACCATTGGGTCCGGGACGGACTCCTACGAGCAGTACTTC
many,.,TRBV30,TRBJ1-1,CAWSEIKPGFGTEAFF,TGTGCCTGGAGCGAGATTAAACCAGGGTTTGGCACTGAAGCTTTCTTT
many,TRBD2,TRBV18,TRBJ2-1,CASSPRLAGENEQFF,TGTGCCAGCTCACCAAGGCTAGCGGGGGAGAATGAGCAGTTCTTC
few,TRBD2,TRBV28,TRBJ2-1,CASMVSGRNNEQFF,TGTGCCAGCATGGTCAGCGGGAGGAACAATGAGCAGTTCTTC
once,.,TRBV4-2,TRBJ1-6,CASSQDHGGIDSPLHF,TGTGCCAGCAGCCAAGATCATGGGGGCATCGATTCACCCCTCCACTTT
many,.,TRBV12-3/TRBV12-4,TRBJ1-4,CASSSQVATNEKLFF,TGTGCCAGCAGCTCACAGGTAGCAACTAATGAAAAACTGTTTTTT
many,.,TRBV28,TRBJ1-1,CASSKRTAMNTEAFF,TGTGCCAGCAGTAAGCGGACAGCCATGAACACTGAAGCTTTCTTT
many,.,TRBV12-3/TRBV12-4,TRBJ2-2,CASSLDLERTTGELFF,TGTGCCAGCAGTTTGGATTTGGAGCGTACCACCGGGGAGCTGTTTTTT
.,TRBD2,TRBV24-1,TRBJ2-1,CATSDFSGRTQEQFF,TGTGCCACCAGTGATTTTAGCGGGAGGACCCAAGAGCAGTTCTTC
.,.,TRBV14,TRBJ2-7,CASSIVAGYEQYF,TGTGCCAGTTCTATCGTGGCAGGATACGAGCAGTACTTC
many,.,TRBV7-2,TRBJ1-6,CASSLTQQGSLHF,TGTGCCAGCAGCCTCACCCAACAGGGTTCCCTCCACTTT
few,.,TRBV27,TRBJ2-1,CASSLSAGSSYNEQFF,TGTGCCAGCAGTTTATCGGCGGGGAGCTCCTACAATGAGCAGTTCTTC
few,.,TRBV7-8,TRBJ1-2,CASSPDSPFDYGYTF,TGTGCCAGCAGCCCCGATTCCCCTTTCGACTATGGCTACACCTTC
many,TRBD2,TRBV7-8,TRBJ2-1,CASSSQGTAGVNEQFF,TGTGCCAGCAGCTCCCAAGGTACGGCGGGAGTTAATGAGCAGTTCTTC
few,.,TRBV9,TRBJ2-1,CASSVGFGLENSYNEQFF,TGTGCCAGCAGCGTAGGGTTTGGCCTAGAGAACTCCTACAATGAGCAGTTCTTC
.,.,TRBV4-1,TRBJ2-4,CASSTGNLAKNIQYF,TGCGCCAGCAGCACCGGGAACCTAGCCAAAAACATTCAGTACTTC
many,.,TRBV3-1,TRBJ1-2,CASSQDRGDGYTF,TGTGCCAGCAGCCAAGACAGGGGTGATGGCTACACCTTC
many,.,TRBV6-1,TRBJ1-6,CASRAQFFHNSPLGLHF,TGTGCCAGCCGGGCCCAGTTCTTCCATAATTCACCCCTCGGCCTCCACTTT
few,.,TRBV24-1,TRBJ2-1,CATSVATGPNEQFF,TGTGCCACCAGTGTAGCGACAGGACCCAATGAGCAGTTCTTC
few,TRBD2,TRBV10-3,TRBJ2-7,CAIAQREGSEQYF,TGTGCCATCGCCCAGCGGGAGGGTAGTGAGCAGTACTTC
.,.,TRBV12-3/TRBV12-4,TRBJ2-7,CASSSAWRQGGGEQYF,TGTGCCAGCAGTTCGGCATGGCGCCAGGGGGGCGGCGAGCAGTACTTC
.,.,TRBV10-2,TRBJ2-7,CASSPGVGFLSYEQYF,TGCGCCAGCAGCCCAGGGGTAGGGTTTCTCTCCTACGAGCAGTACTTC
few,TRBD2,TRBV7-2,TRBJ2-1,CANSAKLAGAYNEQFF,TGTGCCAACAGCGCGAAACTAGCGGGAGCCTACAATGAGCAGTTCTTC
many,.,TRBV7-8,TRBJ1-5,CASSLVAQQPQHF,TGTGCCAGCAGCCTAGTCGCGCAGCAGCCCCAGCATTTT
many,.,TRBV20-1,TRBJ1-1,CSARDTAGGDTEAFF,TGCAGTGCTAGAGACACGGCAGGTGGGGACACTGAAGCTTTCTTT